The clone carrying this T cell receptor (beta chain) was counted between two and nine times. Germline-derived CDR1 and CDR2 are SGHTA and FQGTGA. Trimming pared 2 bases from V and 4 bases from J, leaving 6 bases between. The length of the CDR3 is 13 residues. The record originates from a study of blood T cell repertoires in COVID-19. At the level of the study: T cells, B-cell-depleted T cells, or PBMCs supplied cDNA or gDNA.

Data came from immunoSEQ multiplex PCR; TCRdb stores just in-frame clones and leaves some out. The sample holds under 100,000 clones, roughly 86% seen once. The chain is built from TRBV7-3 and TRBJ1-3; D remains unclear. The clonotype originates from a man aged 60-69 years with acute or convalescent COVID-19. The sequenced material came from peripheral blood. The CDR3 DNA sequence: TGTGCCAGCAGCTTAGAGGGAGGAAACACCATATATTTT. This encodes CASSLEGGNTIYF. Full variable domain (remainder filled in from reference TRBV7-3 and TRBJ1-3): GAGVSQTPSNKVTEKGKYVELRCDPISGHTALYWYRQSLGQGPEFLIYFQGTGAADDSGLPNDRFFAVRPEGSVSTLKIQRTERGDSAVYLCASSLEGGNTIYFGEGSWLTVV.